Following are 15 T cell receptor beta chains from one sample sequenced in a study of control samples from healthy donors and cancer patients. Assay used: immunoSEQ multiplex PCR; TCRdb lists only in-frame clones, some missing. The sample consists of 200,000 to 250,000 clones, 85% to 95% of them appearing once. Material: blood. Receptors were obtained from a man over 45 in good health.

The chain joins TRBV4-2 to TRBJ1-4; D possibly corresponds to TRBD1 (5 bases). Trimming shortened V by 5 bases and J by 5 bases, and 18 bases separated the two germline ends. Germline V CDR1 and CDR2: LGHNA, YNFKEQ. There are 16 residues in the CDR3. The CDR3, as DNA: TGTGCCAGCAGCGGAAGAGGGGATGGGATAAATGAAAAACTGTTTTTT. Residues: CASSGRGDGINEKLFF.

The chain has TRBV5-1 and TRBJ2-3; D possibly corresponds to TRBD1 (5 bases). V shed 4 bases and J shed 9 bases, with 15 bases lying between them. Looked up from germline, CDR1 is SGHRS and CDR2 is YFSETQ. The CDR3 length is 13 residues. CDR3 region: CASSPDRPGTQYF. The CDR3 DNA reads TGCGCCAGCAGCCCCGACCGCCCAGGGACGCAGTATTTT.

This sequence joins TRBV28 and TRBJ1-4, with D maybe TRBD1 (5 bases). Germline CDR1 is MDHEN and CDR2 is SYDVKM. The CDR3 sequence is 13 residues long. Trimming took off 6 bases at V and 4 bases at J, with 9 bases between the two ends. The CDR3 DNA reads as TGTGCCAGCAGCCCGGGGGGTAATGAAAAACTGTTTTTT. This sequence encodes CASSPGGNEKLFF.

The chain links TRBV27 to TRBJ2-3; TRBD2 agrees at 8 bases. In germline, CDR1 is MNHEY, CDR2 SMNVEV (reference sequence). The CDR3 spans 15 residues. The V and J ends lost 9 bases and 5 bases, in that order; junction bases with no gene match: 13. Here the CDR3 DNA reads TGTGCCAGTTCCGGGGGGGCCACGATGTTAGATACGCAGTATTTT. Its translation: CASSGGATMLDTQYF.

This clone was found a few times. This sequence joins TRBV15 and TRBJ1-5; 9 nucleotides match TRBD1. Germline V gene data show CDR1 as LNHNV and CDR2 as YYDKDF (reference sequence). V lost 4 bases to trimming and J lost 6 bases; unmatched junction nucleotides: 10. This CDR3 is built from 16 residues. The CDR3 here is CATSINRGRGPQPQHF. For the CDR3, the DNA is TGTGCCACCAGCATAAACAGGGGGCGCGGGCCTCAGCCCCAGCATTTT.

Here the CDR3 reads CASSLGRSSGNTIYF. CDR3 nucleotide sequence: TGTGCCAGCAGTTTAGGCAGAAGTTCTGGAAACACCATATATTTT. This chain links TRBV27 with TRBJ1-3; D gene unclear. CDR3 length: 15 residues. Looked up from germline, CDR1 is MNHEY and CDR2 is SMNVEV (reference sequence). Trimming took off 2 bases at V and 1 base at J, with 9 bases between the two ends.

The rearrangement joins TRBV6-2 or TRBV6-3 to TRBJ1-2; D gene ambiguous. The CDR3 is 16 residues long. CDR1 is MNHEY, CDR2 SVGEGT, per germline. V was cut by 4 bases and J by 3 bases, with 18 bases left in between. As DNA, the CDR3 is TGTGCCAGCAGTTCTTCTAAGGCCTATTTTGACTATGGCTACACCTTC. Translated, it gives CASSSSKAYFDYGYTF.

This chain connects TRBV18 to TRBJ2-3; 10 bases fit TRBD2. Germline trimming cut 2 bases from V and 0 bases from J; bases unmatched to any gene: 8. The CDR3 sequence is 18 residues long. From germline, CDR1 is KGHSH and CDR2 LQKENI. CDR3 region: CASSPISSGGSSTDTQYF. CDR3 sequence (DNA): TGTGCCAGCTCACCAATATCTAGCGGGGGATCTAGCACAGATACGCAGTATTTT.

The rearrangement joins TRBV6-5 to TRBJ2-2, with a tentative D call TRBD1 (6 bases). Germline V gene sequence: CDR1 MNHEY, CDR2 SVGAGI. This CDR3 has 15 amino acids. V lost 6 bases and J lost 6, with 17 bases in between. The CDR3 sequence: CASRSRTGSPGELFF. For the CDR3, the DNA is TGTGCCAGCAGGTCCCGCACAGGGTCCCCCGGGGAGCTGTTTTTT.

The V call is TRBV18, the J call TRBJ1-6; D is unclear. The CDR3 is 13 residues long. Trimming removed 3 bases from V and 5 bases from J, with 5 bases in between. Germline loops: CDR1 KGHSH, CDR2 LQKENI. CDR3 protein: CASSPADNSPLHF. The CDR3 region has the DNA TGTGCCAGCTCACCCGCGGATAATTCACCCCTCCACTTT.

In DNA form, the CDR3 reads TGTGCCAGCAGCTTAGGGACAGGCGGTTCACCCCTCCACTTT. Its protein product is CASSLGTGGSPLHF. This sequence joins TRBV11-3 and TRBJ1-6; 7 positions agree with TRBD1. The CDR3 has 14 amino acids. With V trimmed by 1 base and J by 9 bases, 3 bases remained unmatched. The V gene's germline CDR1 is SGHNT and CDR2 YENEEA.

V usage is TRBV12-3 or TRBV12-4 and J usage is TRBJ1-1; tentative D call: TRBD1 (6 bases). Trimming pared 6 bases from V and 5 bases from J, leaving 10 bases between. The CDR3 is made up of 12 amino acids. CDR3 nucleotides: TGTGCCAGCAGAAAAGGGGGGACTGAAGCTTTCTTT. Amino acid sequence: CASRKGGTEAFF.

The chain joins TRBV2 to TRBJ1-1; D is unclear. Germline V lookup: CDR1 SNHLY, CDR2 FYNNEI. The ends were cut back, 5 bases at V and 7 bases at J, with 17 bases in the middle. This CDR3 has 14 residues. CDR3 DNA: TGTGCCAGCAGTCAAACCCTCGGGGAGGATGAAGCTTTCTTT. As protein: CASSQTLGEDEAFF. Drawing the rest from reference TRBV2 and TRBJ1-1, the complete variable domain is EPEVTQTPSHQVTQMGQEVILRCVPISNHLYFYWYRQILGQKVEFLVSFYNNEISEKSEIFDDQFSVERPDGSNFTLKIRSTKLEDSAMYFCASSQTLGEDEAFFGQGTRLTVV.

The genes are TRBV9 and TRBJ2-2; 7 nucleotides line up with TRBD2. Germline CDR1 reads SGDLS; CDR2 reads YYNGEE. Losses at the gene ends were 2 bases for V and 7 bases for J; bases not matched to a gene: 5. This CDR3 contains 14 residues. CDR3 sequence: CASSVGRVGGELFF. CDR3 DNA sequence: TGTGCCAGCAGCGTGGGGAGGGTCGGCGGGGAGCTGTTTTTT.

The chain is built from TRBV5-1 and TRBJ1-1; 7 nucleotides line up with TRBD1. J gave up 3 bases and V 2 bases, and 4 bases lay outside the gene matches. Germline CDR1 reads SGHRS; CDR2 reads YFSETQ. The CDR3 runs to 14 residues. The CDR3 DNA sequence: TGCGCCAGCAGCTTAGGACAGGCCTACACTGAAGCTTTCTTT. This codes for CASSLGQAYTEAFF.